Listed here are 24 T cell receptor beta chains from one sample, sequenced in a study of T cell responses to AZD1222 COVID-19 vaccine. Data came from immunoSEQ multiplex PCR; TCRdb stores just in-frame clones and leaves some out. The table shows 150,000 to 200,000 clones, with 92% occurring only once. The material sequenced was peripheral blood, taken on day 0 of AZD1222 vaccination. The receptors here all came from an adult in good health.

V is TRBV9 and J is TRBJ1-2; 7 bases line up with TRBD1. This CDR3 region has 15 residues. V gave up 0 bases and J gave up 4 bases; unmatched junction bases: 6. Germline CDR1 is SGDLS and CDR2 is YYNGEE. The CDR3, as DNA: TGTGCCAGCAGCGTAGGAGACAGGGTGGCCTATGGCTACACCTTC. It translates to CASSVGDRVAYGYTF.

V and J are TRBV30 and TRBJ1-2; 8 nucleotides match TRBD1. This CDR3 contains 12 residues. V lost 4 bases, J lost 8 bases, and 6 bases stayed unmatched. The germline CDR1 and CDR2 sequences are GTSNPN and SVGIG (reference sequence). The DNA of the CDR3 is TGTGCCTGGACTGTTGACAGGGGCGGCTACACCTTC. It encodes CAWTVDRGGYTF.

The rearrangement links TRBV10-3 to TRBJ2-7; unclear D gene. In germline, CDR1 is ENHRY, CDR2 SYGVKD. The V end was cut by 0 bases, the J end by 0 bases, with 6 bases between. This CDR3 has 14 residues. Written as DNA, the CDR3 is TGTGCCATCAGTGAGTCGGTTGCCTCCTACGAGCAGTACTTC. It encodes CAISESVASYEQYF.

The chain uses TRBV6-5 and TRBJ1-6; D uncertain. Germline V gives CDR1 MNHEY, CDR2 SVGAGI. The V gene lost 4 bases and the J gene lost 7 bases, with 14 bases spanning the gap. The CDR3 has 15 amino acids. The CDR3 loop is CASSLGSGSNSPLHF. In nucleotides, the CDR3 is TGTGCCAGCAGTTTGGGTTCGGGCTCGAATTCACCCCTCCACTTT.

The chain is built from TRBV2 and TRBJ2-3; the D gene is possibly TRBD2 (6 bases). The V gene's germline CDR1 is SNHLY and CDR2 FYNNEI. The CDR3 length is 14 residues. Trimming removed 4 bases from V and 2 bases from J, with 10 bases in between. CDR3 amino acids: CASSARGYTDTQYF. Here the CDR3 DNA reads TGTGCCAGCAGTGCCCGGGGGTACACAGATACGCAGTATTTT.

V usage is TRBV2 and J usage is TRBJ2-2; tentative D call: TRBD2 (6 bases). The germline CDR1 and CDR2 sequences are SNHLY and FYNNEI. CDR3 size: 16 residues. The V gene lost 5 bases and the J gene lost 1 base, with 14 bases spanning the gap. The CDR3 sequence is CASSIMAGMNTGELFF. In DNA, the CDR3 is TGTGCCAGCAGTATCATGGCGGGGATGAACACCGGGGAGCTGTTTTTT.

The genes are TRBV18 and TRBJ1-5, with 9 bases that match TRBD1. The germline gives CDR1 KGHSH, CDR2 LQKENI. V lost 9 bases to trimming and J lost 0 bases; unmatched junction nucleotides: 6. The CDR3 length is 15 residues. The CDR3 sequence is CASGTGYTSNQPQHF. The DNA for the CDR3 is TGTGCCAGTGGGACAGGGTATACTAGCAATCAGCCCCAGCATTTT. Filled out from reference TRBV18 and TRBJ1-5, the complete variable domain reads NAGVMQNPRHLVRRRGQEARLRCSPMKGHSHVYWYRQLPEEGLKFMVYLQKENIIDESGMPKERFSAEFPKEGPSILRIQQVVRGDSAAYFCASGTGYTSNQPQHFGDGTRLSIL.

The chain recombines TRBV30 with TRBJ2-7; D perhaps matches TRBD1 (5 bases). Germline-derived CDR1 and CDR2 are GTSNPN and SVGIG (reference sequence). V was cut by 2 bases and J by 1 base, with 9 bases left in between. CDR3 length equals 13 residues. This CDR3 is CAWSQGPSYEQYF. DNA for the CDR3: TGTGCCTGGAGTCAGGGTCCTTCCTACGAGCAGTACTTC.

The chain recombines TRBV6-5 with TRBJ2-5; D may be TRBD2 (6 bases). This CDR3 comprises 14 residues. Trimming stripped 5 bases from V and 1 base from J, with 11 bases between. CDR1 and CDR2 from the germline V gene are MNHEY and SVGAGI. CDR3 residues: CASSRMGGQETQYF. Here the CDR3 DNA reads TGTGCCAGCAGTCGGATGGGGGGCCAAGAGACCCAGTACTTC.

This chain links TRBV6-5 with TRBJ2-3; 10 positions match TRBD2. The CDR3 contains 15 residues. CDR1 and CDR2 (germline): MNHEY, SVGAGI. The CDR3 DNA follows: TGTGGATGTAAAAGGGCTAGCGGGAGCGAGGATACGCAGTATTTT. Translation gives CGCKRASGSEDTQYF.

This clone was recorded once. The chain carries TRBV4-1 and TRBJ2-2, with TRBD1 matching over 9 bases. V dropped 0 bases and J dropped 6; count of bases not matched to a gene: 14. This CDR3 has 19 residues. Germline CDR1 reads MGHRA; CDR2 reads YSYEKL. The CDR3 protein is CASSQDQYIGTGISGELFF. As DNA, the CDR3 is TGCGCCAGCAGCCAAGATCAATATATCGGGACAGGGATTTCCGGGGAGCTGTTTTTT.

J is TRBJ1-5 and V is TRBV27, with a weak D call TRBD1 (5 bases). The CDR3 loop spans 15 amino acids. Per germline, CDR1 MNHEY and CDR2 SMNVEV (reference sequence). V gave up 6 bases and J gave up 2 bases, with 14 bases separating them. The CDR3 region has the DNA TGTGCCAGCAGACAACTAGGGGTGGGCAATCAGCCCCAGCATTTT. Translating it yields CASRQLGVGNQPQHF.

The chain joins TRBV10-2 to TRBJ2-7; 10 bases match TRBD1. From germline, CDR1 is WSHSY and CDR2 SAAADI. CDR3 length: 12 amino acids. Trimming at V came to 8 bases and at J to 4 bases, leaving 2 bases not matched to a gene. CDR3 amino acids: CASADRGYEQYF. Here the CDR3 DNA reads TGCGCCAGCGCGGACAGGGGGTACGAGCAGTACTTC.

The chain has TRBV18 and TRBJ1-1; 8 bases agree with TRBD1. CDR3 length: 17 residues. The germline V gene encodes CDR1 KGHSH and CDR2 LQKENI. V was clipped by 2 bases and J by 3 bases; unmatched bases: 11. In DNA form, the CDR3 reads TGTGCCAGCTCACCATCGGCCAGGGGGCACGTGGACACTGAAGCTTTCTTT. This sequence encodes CASSPSARGHVDTEAFF. Full variable domain (rest looked up from reference TRBV18 and TRBJ1-1): NAGVMQNPRHLVRRRGQEARLRCSPMKGHSHVYWYRQLPEEGLKFMVYLQKENIIDESGMPKERFSAEFPKEGPSILRIQQVVRGDSAAYFCASSPSARGHVDTEAFFGQGTRLTVV.

The rearrangement uses TRBV7-9 and TRBJ2-1; 11 bases match TRBD2. CDR3 length: 16 amino acids. V dropped 6 bases and J dropped 4; count of bases not matched to a gene: 8. Germline loops: CDR1 SEHNR, CDR2 FQNEAQ (reference sequence). DNA of the CDR3: TGTGCCAGCAGACGCCCCGGGACTAGCGGATACAATGAGCAGTTCTTC. It translates to CASRRPGTSGYNEQFF.

This clone has a handful of counts. The chain couples TRBV7-8 to TRBJ2-3; 12 positions agree with TRBD2. V shed 3 bases, J shed 10 bases, and the junction held 5 bases outside the gene matches. Germline CDR1 is SGHVS and CDR2 is FQNEAQ. The CDR3 covers 14 residues. The DNA for the CDR3 is TGTGCCAGCAGCTTGAGACTAGCGGGAGTCGCGCAGTATTTT. Translated: CASSLRLAGVAQYF.

The chain carries TRBV19 and TRBJ1-1, with a possible D match to TRBD1 (6 bases). This CDR3 has 13 amino acids. Trimming took off 7 bases at V and 1 base at J, with 10 bases between the two ends. In germline, CDR1 is LNHDA, CDR2 SQIVND (reference sequence). CDR3 in amino acids: CASTRQANTEAFF. CDR3 coding DNA: TGTGCCAGTACAAGACAGGCGAACACTGAAGCTTTCTTT.

V usage is TRBV30 and J usage is TRBJ2-3; D is perhaps TRBD2 (7 bases). Trimming stripped 5 bases from V and 2 bases from J, with 11 bases between. In germline, CDR1 is GTSNPN, CDR2 SVGIG (reference sequence). The CDR3 has 13 residues. The CDR3, as DNA: TGTGCCTGGGCGGGGGCGGACACAGATACGCAGTATTTT. This gives the protein CAWAGADTDTQYF.

The chain couples TRBV2 to TRBJ2-3, with 8 bases aligning to TRBD2. CDR3 length: 16 residues. Trimming removed 5 bases from V and 1 base from J; junction bases left unmatched: 8. Germline V gene data show CDR1 as SNHLY and CDR2 as FYNNEI. The CDR3 loop is CASSIAGNAGTDTQYF. The CDR3 DNA reads as TGTGCCAGCAGTATAGCGGGGAATGCCGGCACAGATACGCAGTATTTT.

J is TRBJ2-1 and V is TRBV5-1; 11 bases line up with TRBD1. Germline V gene sequence: CDR1 SGHRS, CDR2 YFSETQ. Trimming at V came to 4 bases and at J to 4 bases, leaving 4 bases not matched to a gene. The CDR3 covers 15 residues. The DNA for the CDR3 is TGCGCCAGCAGCGGACAGGGGGCAGGGTACAATGAGCAGTTCTTC. It encodes CASSGQGAGYNEQFF.

This clone was seen a single time. The V call is TRBV30, the J call TRBJ2-3; 9 bases map to TRBD1. After removal of 1 base from V and 5 bases from J, the junction contained 4 bases not matched to a gene. The germline CDR1 and CDR2 sequences are GTSNPN and SVGIG (reference sequence). This CDR3 contains 14 residues. DNA of the CDR3: TGTGCCTGGAGTGGGACAGGGGTGGAAGATACGCAGTATTTT. It is translated as CAWSGTGVEDTQYF.

This chain joins TRBV5-4 and TRBJ2-5; 7 bases map to TRBD2. The CDR3 consists of 13 residues. J was trimmed by 4 bases and V by 2 bases; bases with no gene match: 2. Per the germline V gene, CDR1 is SGHNT and CDR2 is YYREEE (reference sequence). This chain's CDR3 is CASSFWGGETQYF. The CDR3 bases are TGTGCCAGCAGCTTCTGGGGGGGAGAGACCCAGTACTTC.

The genes are TRBV7-2 and TRBJ2-7; the match to TRBD2 covers 11 bases. Germline CDR1 reads SGHTA; CDR2 reads FQGNSA. The V and J ends lost 4 bases and 1 base, in that order; junction bases with no gene match: 3. The CDR3 covers 15 residues. The CDR3 DNA follows: TGTGCCAGCAGCTCTGGGACTAGCGGATCCTACGAGCAGTACTTC. As protein: CASSSGTSGSYEQYF.

The gene calls are TRBV3-1 (or the pseudogene TRBV3-2) and TRBJ2-1, with D perhaps TRBD2 (5 bases). V lost 8 bases to trimming and J lost 9 bases, with 17 bases between them. The CDR3 has 13 amino acids. The germline gives CDR1 LGHDT, CDR2 YNNKEL (reference sequence). CDR3 residues: CASLMKGRGEQFF. Here the CDR3 DNA reads TGTGCCAGCCTCATGAAGGGCCGGGGTGAGCAGTTCTTC.